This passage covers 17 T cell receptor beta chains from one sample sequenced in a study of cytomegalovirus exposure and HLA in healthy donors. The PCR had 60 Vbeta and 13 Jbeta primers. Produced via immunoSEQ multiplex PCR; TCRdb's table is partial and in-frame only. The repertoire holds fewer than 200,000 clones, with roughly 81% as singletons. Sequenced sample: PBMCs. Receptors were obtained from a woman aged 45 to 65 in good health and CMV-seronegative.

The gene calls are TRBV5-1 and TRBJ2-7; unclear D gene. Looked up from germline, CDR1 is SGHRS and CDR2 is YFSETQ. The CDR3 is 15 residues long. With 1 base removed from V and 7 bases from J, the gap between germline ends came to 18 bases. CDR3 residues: CASSLTVSTTREQYF. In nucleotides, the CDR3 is TGCGCCAGCAGCTTGACTGTCAGCACGACTCGGGAGCAGTACTTC.

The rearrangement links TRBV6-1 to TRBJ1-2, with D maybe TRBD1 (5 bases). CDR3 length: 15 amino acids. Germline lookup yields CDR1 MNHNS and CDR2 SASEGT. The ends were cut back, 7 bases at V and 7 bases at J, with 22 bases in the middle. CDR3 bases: TGTGCCAGCACTCTAAGGAGGGACCCTCTAATTGGCTACACCTTC. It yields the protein CASTLRRDPLIGYTF.

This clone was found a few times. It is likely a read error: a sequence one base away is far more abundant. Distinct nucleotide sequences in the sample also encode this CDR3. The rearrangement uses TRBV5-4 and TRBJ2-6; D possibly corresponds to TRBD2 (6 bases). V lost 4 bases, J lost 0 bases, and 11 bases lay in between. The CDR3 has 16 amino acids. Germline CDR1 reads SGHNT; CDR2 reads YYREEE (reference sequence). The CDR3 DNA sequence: TGTGCCAGCAGCCCCTCGGAGGGCTCTGGGGCCAACGTCCTGACTTTC. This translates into CASSPSEGSGANVLTF.

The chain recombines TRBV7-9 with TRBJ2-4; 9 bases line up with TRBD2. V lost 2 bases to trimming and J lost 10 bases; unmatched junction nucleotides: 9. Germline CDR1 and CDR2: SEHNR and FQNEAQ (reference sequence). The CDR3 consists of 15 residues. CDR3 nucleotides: TGTGCCAGCAGCTTACTAGCGGGGTCCTTAGGGATTCAGTACTTC. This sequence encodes CASSLLAGSLGIQYF.

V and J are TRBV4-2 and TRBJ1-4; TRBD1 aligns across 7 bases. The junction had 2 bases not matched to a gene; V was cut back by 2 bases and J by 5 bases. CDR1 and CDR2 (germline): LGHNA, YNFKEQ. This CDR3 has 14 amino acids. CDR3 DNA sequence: TGTGCCAGCAGCCAACCGGGACAGAATGAAAAACTGTTTTTT. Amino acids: CASSQPGQNEKLFF.

This CDR3 reads CASSLMEGANYGYTF. For the CDR3, the DNA is TGTGCCAGCAGCTTGATGGAGGGGGCAAACTATGGCTACACCTTC. The V call is TRBV5-4, the J call TRBJ1-2; TRBD1 agrees at 7 bases. The trim removed 1 base at V and 2 bases at J, leaving 5 bases unmatched. The germline gives CDR1 SGHNT, CDR2 YYREEE (reference sequence). The CDR3 length is 15 residues.

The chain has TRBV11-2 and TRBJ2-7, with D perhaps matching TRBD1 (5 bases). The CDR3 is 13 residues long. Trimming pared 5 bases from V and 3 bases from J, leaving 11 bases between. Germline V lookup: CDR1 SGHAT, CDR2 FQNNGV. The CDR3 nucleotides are TGTGCCAGCAGCGGGGCAGAGCTCTACGAGCAGTACTTC. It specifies CASSGAELYEQYF. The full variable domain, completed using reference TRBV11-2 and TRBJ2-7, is EAGVAQSPRYKIIEKRQSVAFWCNPISGHATLYWYQQILGQGPKLLIQFQNNGVVDDSQLPKDRFSAERLKGVDSTLKIQPAKLEDSAVYLCASSGAELYEQYFGPGTRLTVT.

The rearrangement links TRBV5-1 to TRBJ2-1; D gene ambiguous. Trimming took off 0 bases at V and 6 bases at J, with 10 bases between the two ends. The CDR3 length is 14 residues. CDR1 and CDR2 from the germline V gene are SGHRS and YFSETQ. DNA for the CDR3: TGCGCCAGCAGCTTGGAGACACCCCCCAATGAGCAGTTCTTC. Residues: CASSLETPPNEQFF.

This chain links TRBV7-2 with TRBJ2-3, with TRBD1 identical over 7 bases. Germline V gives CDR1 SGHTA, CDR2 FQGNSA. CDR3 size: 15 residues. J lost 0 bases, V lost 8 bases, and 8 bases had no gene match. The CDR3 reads CASCRGFESTDTQYF. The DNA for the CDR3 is TGTGCCAGCTGCAGGGGGTTTGAAAGCACAGATACGCAGTATTTT.

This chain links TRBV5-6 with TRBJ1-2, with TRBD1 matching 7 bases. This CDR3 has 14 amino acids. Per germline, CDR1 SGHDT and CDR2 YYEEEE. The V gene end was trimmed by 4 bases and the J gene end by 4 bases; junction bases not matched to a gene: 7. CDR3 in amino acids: CASSPRQGLYGYTF. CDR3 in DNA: TGTGCCAGCAGCCCGAGACAGGGTCTCTATGGCTACACCTTC.

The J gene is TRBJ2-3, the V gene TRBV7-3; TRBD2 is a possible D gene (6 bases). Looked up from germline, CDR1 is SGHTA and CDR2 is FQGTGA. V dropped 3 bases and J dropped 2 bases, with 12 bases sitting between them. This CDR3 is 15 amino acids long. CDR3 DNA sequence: TGTGCCAGCAGCTTGGCGGGGAGCCACACAGATACGCAGTATTTT. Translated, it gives CASSLAGSHTDTQYF.

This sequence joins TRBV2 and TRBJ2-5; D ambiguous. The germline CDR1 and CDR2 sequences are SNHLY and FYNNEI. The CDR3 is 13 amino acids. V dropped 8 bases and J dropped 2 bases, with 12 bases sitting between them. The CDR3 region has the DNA TGTGCCAGCCAAAGGAACAGACAAGAGACCCAGTACTTC. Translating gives CASQRNRQETQYF.

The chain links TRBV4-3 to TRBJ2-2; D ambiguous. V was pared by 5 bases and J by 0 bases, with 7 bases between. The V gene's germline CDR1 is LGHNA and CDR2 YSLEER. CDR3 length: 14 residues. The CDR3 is CASSRLANTGELFF. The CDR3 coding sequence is TGCGCCAGCAGCAGACTCGCGAACACCGGGGAGCTGTTTTTT.

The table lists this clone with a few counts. The CDR3 DNA reads TGTGCCAGCAGCTTGGTTGGGACAAAAAACACCATATATTTT. Its translation: CASSLVGTKNTIYF. The rearrangement uses TRBV5-4 and TRBJ1-3; possible D gene TRBD1, 6 bases. The CDR3 has 14 residues. V lost 0 bases to trimming and J lost 6 bases, with 10 bases between them. CDR1 and CDR2 (germline): SGHNT, YYREEE (reference sequence).

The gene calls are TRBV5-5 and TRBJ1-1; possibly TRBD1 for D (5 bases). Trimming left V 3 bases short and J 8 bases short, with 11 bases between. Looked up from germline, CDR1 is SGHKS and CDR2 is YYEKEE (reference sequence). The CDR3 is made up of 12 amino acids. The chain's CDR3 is CASSSSGGEAFF. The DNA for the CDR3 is TGTGCCAGCAGCTCCTCCGGGGGGGAAGCTTTCTTT.

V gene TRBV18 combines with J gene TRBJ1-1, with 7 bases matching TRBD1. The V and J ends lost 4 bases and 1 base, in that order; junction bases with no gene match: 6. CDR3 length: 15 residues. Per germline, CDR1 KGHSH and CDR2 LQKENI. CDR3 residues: CASSQSTGKNTEAFF. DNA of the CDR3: TGTGCCAGCTCACAGTCGACAGGGAAGAACACTGAAGCTTTCTTT.

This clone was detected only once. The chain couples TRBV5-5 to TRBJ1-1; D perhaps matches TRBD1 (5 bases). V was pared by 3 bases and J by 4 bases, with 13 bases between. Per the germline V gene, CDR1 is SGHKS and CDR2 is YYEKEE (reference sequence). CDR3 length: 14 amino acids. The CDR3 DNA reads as TGTGCCAGCAGCTCGCAGGGTGAGGTCACTGAAGCTTTCTTT. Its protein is CASSSQGEVTEAFF.